This T cell receptor (beta chain) was sequenced in a study of blood T cell repertoires in COVID-19. In the study overall: The origin of the acute and convalescent COVID-19 samples was the United States, Italy and Spain. The cDNA or gDNA used as material had been derived from T cells, B-cell-depleted T cells, or PBMCs.

The germline V gene has CDR1 SGHDN and CDR2 FVKESK. J gave up 5 bases and V 0 bases, and 14 bases lay outside the gene matches. This CDR3 is 19 amino acids long. As processed by the authors: Using reference gene primer amplification, nucleated cell counts were estimated. TCRdb's copy holds only in-frame clones and misses some; the assay was immunoSEQ multiplex PCR. That table furnishes V, J and clone size, whereas the DNA furnished D and trimming. This sample has tens of thousands of clones, with around 89% found just once. Sequencing was carried out using peripheral blood. The TCR originated in a man aged 50 or older with active COVID-19. This chain connects TRBV14 to TRBJ2-5; 11 nucleotides line up with TRBD2. The CDR3 here is CASSQDYEPSGRLSETQYF. In DNA form, the CDR3 reads TGTGCCAGCAGCCAAGATTACGAGCCTAGCGGGAGGTTAAGTGAGACCCAGTACTTC.